Below, one TCR beta chain is given with its context. Germline is not matched at one junction end, which may reflect a read error. Sequencing used immunoSEQ multiplex PCR; TCRdb keeps in-frame clones, though not all of them. The sample records some 85,000 clones, roughly nine tenths being singletons. The entry originates in a study of T cell responses to AZD1222 COVID-19 vaccine. From germline, CDR1 is SGHAT and CDR2 FQNNGV. The CDR3 runs to 11 residues. V is TRBV11-2 and J is TRBJ2-1, with a tentative D call TRBD2 (5 bases). The starting material was peripheral blood, obtained on day 0 of AZD1222 vaccination. The source of this sequence is an adult in good health. The CDR3 protein is CASSLRWELFF. The CDR3 DNA follows: TGTGCCAGCAGCTTACGGTGGGAGCTGTTCTTC.